A single sample is the source of the 11 T cell receptor beta chains below, sequenced in a study of T cells in Graves' hyperthyroidism and ophthalmopathy. RNA transcripts provided the source from which TCR beta CDR3 regions were amplified. A set of HTBI primers served as the primers for a first-round RT-PCR of the TCR CDR3. TCRdb re-called the multiplex PCR reads through MiXCR, storing one row per CDR3 protein. The data hold about 840,000 distinct CDR3 sequences, with roughly 40% observed a single time. The sequenced material came from blood. The receptors shown here come from a man aged 18 to 29 with Graves' hyperthyroidism.

This chain links TRBV4-1 with TRBJ2-7; D not certain. V shed 4 bases and J shed 2 bases, with 15 bases lying between them. Germline-derived CDR1 and CDR2 are MGHRA and YSYEKL. The CDR3 spans 15 residues. CDR3 nucleotides: TGCGCCAGCAGCCCTTCAGGTGGCGGAGCCTACGAGCAGTACTTC. It is translated as CASSPSGGGAYEQYF.

This clonotype was seen once. This rearrangement joins TRBV20-1 to TRBJ1-1; D unclear. CDR1 and CDR2 from the germline V gene are DFQATT and SNEGSKA (reference sequence). The CDR3 covers 11 residues. Between the trimmed V and J ends, which lost 5 bases and 6 bases, there was a span of 10 bases. The CDR3 here is CSAYQQAEAFF. In DNA, the CDR3 is TGCAGTGCTTACCAGCAGGCTGAAGCTTTCTTT.

The CDR3 bases are TGCAGTGAAGCGCAGAACAGTCTCTATGGCTACACCTTC. Amino acid sequence: CSEAQNSLYGYTF. The chain recombines TRBV20-1 with TRBJ1-2; D remains unclear. V gave up 7 bases and J gave up 4 bases, with 16 bases separating them. Germline V gives CDR1 DFQATT, CDR2 SNEGSKA (reference sequence). The CDR3 runs 13 residues.

V and J are TRBV6-6 and TRBJ2-5; D is perhaps TRBD1 (5 bases). The V gene lost 1 base and the J gene lost 5 bases, with 14 bases spanning the gap. The CDR3 totals 15 residues. Germline V gene lookup returns CDR1 MNHNY and CDR2 SVGAGI (reference sequence). The CDR3 DNA reads as TGTGCCAGCAGTTACTTGACAGATTTAGGGGAGACCCAGTACTTC. Translation: CASSYLTDLGETQYF.

This clonotype was counted at least ten times. The J gene is TRBJ2-6, the V gene TRBV5-5, with D unresolved. CDR3 length equals 15 residues. Germline V gene lookup returns CDR1 SGHKS and CDR2 YYEKEE (reference sequence). The germline V and J ends were trimmed by 0 bases and 2 bases, with 6 bases remaining between them. CDR3 in amino acids: CASSLVLTGANVLTF. Written as DNA, the CDR3 is TGTGCCAGCAGCTTGGTCCTCACTGGGGCCAACGTCCTGACTTTC.

This clonotype occurred once. Given a much more abundant clone one base away, this may be a read error. V is TRBV10-3 and J is TRBJ1-6, with 7 bases aligning to TRBD1. Germline lookup yields CDR1 ENHRY and CDR2 SYGVKD. This CDR3 comprises 13 residues. The V and J ends lost 6 bases and 5 bases, in that order; junction bases with no gene match: 1. The chain's CDR3 is CAIRGTDNSPLHF. The CDR3 region has the DNA TGTGCCATCAGAGGGACAGATAATTCACCCCTCCACTTT.

The chain combines TRBV2 with TRBJ1-2; 9 bases agree with TRBD1. J gave up 7 bases and V 7 bases, and 7 bases lay outside the gene matches. The germline V gene encodes CDR1 SNHLY and CDR2 FYNNEI. This CDR3 comprises 13 residues. CDR3 region: CASKGQGTGGYTF. CDR3 nucleotides: TGTGCCAGCAAAGGACAGGGGACCGGTGGCTACACCTTC.

This clonotype appeared a few times. The CDR3 DNA is TGCAGTGCTAGGTTCACGGGAGGGGTGAATGAAAAACTGTTTTTT. Translated: CSARFTGGVNEKLFF. V and J are TRBV20-1 and TRBJ1-4, with TRBD1 as a possible D gene (5 bases). This CDR3 spans 15 amino acids. Germline loops: CDR1 DFQATT, CDR2 SNEGSKA (reference sequence). V lost 3 bases and J 5 bases, leaving 16 bases between the germline ends.

This chain links TRBV14 with TRBJ1-1, with a tentative D call TRBD1 (6 bases). This CDR3 region has 11 residues. Germline CDR1 SGHDN, CDR2 FVKESK. DNA for the CDR3: TGTGCTAGGACAGACGGTACTGAAGCTTTCTTT. Protein sequence: CARTDGTEAFF.

This clonotype was seen many times. J is TRBJ1-2 and V is TRBV29-1; TRBD1 matches 9 bases. The junction had 12 bases not matched to a gene; V was cut back by 6 bases and J by 7 bases. CDR1 is SQVTM and CDR2 is ANQGSEA in the germline V gene. There are 14 residues in the CDR3. CDR3 DNA sequence: TGCAGCGTCCCGCCGGGACAGGGAGTAGGTGGCTACACCTTC. It translates to CSVPPGQGVGGYTF.

As DNA, the CDR3 is TGTGCCAGCAGCCATTCGACAGGTCTTCACTTT. Protein sequence: CASSHSTGLHF. The J gene is TRBJ1-6, the V gene TRBV3-1; tentative D call: TRBD1 (6 bases). The V gene lost 3 bases and the J gene lost 19 bases, with 13 bases spanning the gap. In germline, CDR1 is LGHDT, CDR2 YNNKEL (reference sequence). The CDR3 is 11 residues long. Variable domain in full (rest from reference TRBV3-1 and TRBJ1-6): DTAVSQTPKYLVTQMGNDKSIKCEQNLGHDTMYWYKQDSKKFLKIMFSYNNKELIINETVPNRFSPKSPDKAHLNLHINSLELGDSAVYFCASSHSTGLHFGNGTRLTVT.